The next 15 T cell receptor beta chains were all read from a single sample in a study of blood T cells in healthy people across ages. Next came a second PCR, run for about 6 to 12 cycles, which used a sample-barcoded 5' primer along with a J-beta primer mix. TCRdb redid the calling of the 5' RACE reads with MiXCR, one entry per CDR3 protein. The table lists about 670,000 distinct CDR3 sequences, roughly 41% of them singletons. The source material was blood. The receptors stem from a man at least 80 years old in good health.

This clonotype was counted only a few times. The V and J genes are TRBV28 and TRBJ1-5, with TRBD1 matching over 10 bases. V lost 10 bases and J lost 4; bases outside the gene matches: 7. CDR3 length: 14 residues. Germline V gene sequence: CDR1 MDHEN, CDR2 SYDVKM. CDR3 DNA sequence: TGTGCCACGAAGTGGACAGGGGGGAATCAGCCCCAGCATTTT. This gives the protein CATKWTGGNQPQHF.

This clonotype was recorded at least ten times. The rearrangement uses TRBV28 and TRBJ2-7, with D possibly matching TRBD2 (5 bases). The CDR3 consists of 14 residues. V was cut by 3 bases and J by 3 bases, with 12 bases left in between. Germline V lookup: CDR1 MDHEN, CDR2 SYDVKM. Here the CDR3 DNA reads TGTGCCAGCAGTTTTTTGGGAGCTCTCTACGAGCAGTACTTC. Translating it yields CASSFLGALYEQYF.

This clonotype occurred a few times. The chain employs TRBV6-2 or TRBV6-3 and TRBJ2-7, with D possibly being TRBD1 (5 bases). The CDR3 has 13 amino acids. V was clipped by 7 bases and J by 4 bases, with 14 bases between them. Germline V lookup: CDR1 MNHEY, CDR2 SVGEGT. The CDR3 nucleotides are TGTGCCAGCACCACGGACACCGCATACGAGCAGTACTTC. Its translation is CASTTDTAYEQYF.

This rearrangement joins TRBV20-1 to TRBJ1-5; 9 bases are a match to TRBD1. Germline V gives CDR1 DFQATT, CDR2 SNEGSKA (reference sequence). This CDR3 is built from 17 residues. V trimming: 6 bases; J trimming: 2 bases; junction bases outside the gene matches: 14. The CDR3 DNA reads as TGCAGTGCGGTTAGACCCGGGACAGGGATACGCAATCAGCCCCAGCATTTT. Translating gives CSAVRPGTGIRNQPQHF.

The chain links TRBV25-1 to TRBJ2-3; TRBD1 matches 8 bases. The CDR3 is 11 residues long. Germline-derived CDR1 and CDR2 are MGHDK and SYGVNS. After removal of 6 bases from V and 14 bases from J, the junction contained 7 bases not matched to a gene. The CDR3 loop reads CASSEQGDGYF. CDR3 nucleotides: TGTGCCAGCAGCGAACAGGGGGATGGGTATTTT.

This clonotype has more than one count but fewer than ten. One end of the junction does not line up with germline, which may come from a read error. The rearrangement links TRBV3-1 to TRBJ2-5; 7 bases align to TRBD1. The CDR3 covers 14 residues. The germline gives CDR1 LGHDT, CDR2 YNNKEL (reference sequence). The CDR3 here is CASRQVHRGETQYF. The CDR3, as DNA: TGTGCCAGCAGACAAGTACACAGGGGAGAGACCCAGTACTTC.

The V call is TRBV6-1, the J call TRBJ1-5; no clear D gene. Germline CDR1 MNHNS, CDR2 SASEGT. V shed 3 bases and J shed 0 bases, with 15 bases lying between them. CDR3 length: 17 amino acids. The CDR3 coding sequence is TGTGCCAGCAGTGATTTTCTTACCGCACCTAGCAATCAGCCCCAGCATTTT. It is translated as CASSDFLTAPSNQPQHF.

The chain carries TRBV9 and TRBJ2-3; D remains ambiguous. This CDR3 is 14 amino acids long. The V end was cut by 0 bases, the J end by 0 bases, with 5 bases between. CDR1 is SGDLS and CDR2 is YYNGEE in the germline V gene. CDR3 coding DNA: TGTGCCAGCAGCGTAGCTCTTAGCACAGATACGCAGTATTTT. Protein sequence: CASSVALSTDTQYF.

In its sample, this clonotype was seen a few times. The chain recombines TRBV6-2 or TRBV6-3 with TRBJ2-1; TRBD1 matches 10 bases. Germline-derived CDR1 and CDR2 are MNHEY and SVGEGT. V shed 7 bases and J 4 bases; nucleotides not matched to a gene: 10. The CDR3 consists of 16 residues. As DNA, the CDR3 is TGTGCCAGCACCCACTTTTTGGGACAGGGGTACAATGAGCAGTTCTTC. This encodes CASTHFLGQGYNEQFF.

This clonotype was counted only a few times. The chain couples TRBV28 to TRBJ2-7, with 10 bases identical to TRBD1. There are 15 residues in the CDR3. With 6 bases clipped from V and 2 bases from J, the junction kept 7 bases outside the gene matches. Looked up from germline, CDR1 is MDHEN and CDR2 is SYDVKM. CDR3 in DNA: TGTGCCAGCAGGGGTCAAGGACAGGGGGCCTACGAGCAGTACTTC. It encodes CASRGQGQGAYEQYF.

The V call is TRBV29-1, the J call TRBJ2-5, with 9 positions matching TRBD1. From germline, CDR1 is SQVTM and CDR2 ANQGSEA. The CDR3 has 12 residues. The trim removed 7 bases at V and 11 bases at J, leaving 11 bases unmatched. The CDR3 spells CSGNRGRSEQYF. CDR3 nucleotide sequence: TGCAGCGGGAACAGGGGGCGAAGTGAGCAGTACTTC.

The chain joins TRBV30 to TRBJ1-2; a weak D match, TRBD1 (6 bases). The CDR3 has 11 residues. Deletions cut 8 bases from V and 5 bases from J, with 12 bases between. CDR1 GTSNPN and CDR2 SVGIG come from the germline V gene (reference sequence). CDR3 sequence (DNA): TGTGCCGGGGGGCCCTCGTATGGCTACACCTTC. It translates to CAGGPSYGYTF.

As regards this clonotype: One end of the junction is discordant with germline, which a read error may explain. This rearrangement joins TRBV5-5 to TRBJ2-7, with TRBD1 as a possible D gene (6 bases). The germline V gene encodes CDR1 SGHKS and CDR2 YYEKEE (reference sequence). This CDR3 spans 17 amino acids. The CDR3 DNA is TGTGCCAGCAACTTGGGGGCTGCAGTCGCTGAAGCAGCCGAGCAGTACTTC. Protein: CASNLGAAVAEAAEQYF.

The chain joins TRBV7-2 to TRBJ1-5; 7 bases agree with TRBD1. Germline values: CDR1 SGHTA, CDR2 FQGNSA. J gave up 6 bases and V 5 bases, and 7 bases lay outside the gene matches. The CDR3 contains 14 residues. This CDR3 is CASSPRQGSQPQHF. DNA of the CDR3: TGTGCCAGCAGCCCCCGACAGGGAAGTCAGCCCCAGCATTTT.

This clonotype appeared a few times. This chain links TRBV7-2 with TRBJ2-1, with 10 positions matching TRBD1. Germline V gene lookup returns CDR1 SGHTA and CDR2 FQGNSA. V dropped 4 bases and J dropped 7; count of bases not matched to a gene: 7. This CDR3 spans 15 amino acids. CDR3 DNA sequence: TGTGCCAGCAGCTCCGACAGGGGGCGCTTGAATGAGCAGTTCTTC. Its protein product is CASSSDRGRLNEQFF.